One sample yielded the 2 T cell receptor beta chains listed below, sequenced in a study of blood T cells in healthy people across ages. The second PCR ran about 6 to 11 cycles with a sample-barcoded 5' primer and J-beta primers. TCRdb processed the 5' RACE reads anew with MiXCR; each CDR3 protein has one entry. The sample shows about 1.8 million distinct CDR3 sequences, 40% to 55% of them seen only once. The sample was blood. The receptor source for this set is a woman aged 40 to 55 in good health.

The CDR3 nucleotides read TGTGCCAGCAGTCCGGAAGGGGAGCGCTCTGGGGCCAACGTCCTGACTTTC. Translation: CASSPEGERSGANVLTF. The chain uses TRBV12-3 or TRBV12-4 and TRBJ2-6; perhaps D is TRBD1 or TRBD2 (5 bases each). This CDR3 spans 17 amino acids. The V end was cut by 5 bases, the J end by 0 bases, with 14 bases between.

This clonotype was observed once. V and J are TRBV7-2 and TRBJ2-1; D is ambiguous. CDR1 is SGHTA and CDR2 is FQGNSA in the germline V gene. V lost 1 base to trimming and J lost 10 bases, with 11 bases between them. The CDR3 covers 13 residues. The CDR3 sequence: CASSLVPDGEQFF. In DNA, the CDR3 is TGTGCCAGCAGCTTAGTTCCAGATGGCGAGCAGTTCTTC.